This TCR beta chain originates from a study of T cell responses to AZD1222 COVID-19 vaccine. For the study at large: Researchers grouped second doses given at about 4 or about 12 weeks into one pool.

Turning to this clone: Its antigen is as yet unknown.

Trimming cost V 3 bases and J 8 bases, with 4 bases left between them. The CDR3 is 11 residues long. Germline CDR1 is SEHNR and CDR2 is FQNEAQ (reference sequence). Findings and caveats of the study: Females outnumbered males among donors, who were mostly white British; clonal diversity was possibly underestimated.

Libraries were prepared by immunoSEQ multiplex PCR; TCRdb keeps only in-frame clonotypes and omits some of them. This sample has 130,000 to 150,000 clones; 70% to 90% occur once, and the top ten carry 5.1%. V usage is TRBV7-9 and J usage is TRBJ2-2; no firm D call. This receptor was taken from an adult in good health. Sequenced here: peripheral blood, sampled on day 0 of AZD1222 vaccination. The CDR3 DNA is TGTGCCAGCAGCTTGACTGGGGAGCTGTTTTTT. The encoded protein is CASSLTGELFF. The entire variable domain, with the rest obtained from reference TRBV7-9 and TRBJ2-2, is as follows: DTGVSQNPRHKITKRGQNVTFRCDPISEHNRLYWYRQTLGQGPEFLTYFQNEAQLEKSRLLSDRFSAERPKGSFSTLEIQRTEQGDSAMYLCASSLTGELFFGEGSRLTVL.